Following are 3 T cell receptor beta chains from one sample sequenced in a study of tumor and adjacent non-tumor tissue in lung cancer. Three rounds of nested PCR, following a modified ARM-PCR protocol, produced the TCRbeta library. One entry per CDR3 protein results from TCRdb running MiXCR on the multiplex PCR reads. The sample includes about 86,000 distinct CDR3 sequences, more than 75% of them seen just once. No cell sorting was done before RNA was extracted from the tissue. This non-tumor lung sample came from over 3 cm beyond the tumor edge. The sequenced material came from distant non-tumor lung tissue. The receptors derive from a woman aged 45-65 years with non-small cell lung cancer.

This clonotype was picked up one time. At one of its ends the junction is not consistent with the germline gene, which may arise from a read error. The V call is TRBV10-3, the J call TRBJ2-5; D is unresolved. Germline values: CDR1 ENHRY, CDR2 SYGVKD. The CDR3 loop spans 14 amino acids. The CDR3 region has the DNA TGTGTCATCAGTGAGTCGGGTCAGGAAGAGACCCAGTACTTC. Amino acids: CVISESGQEETQYF.

V and J are TRBV6-6 and TRBJ1-1, with 8 positions matching TRBD1. There are 16 residues in the CDR3. The germline CDR1 and CDR2 sequences are MNHNY and SVGAGI (reference sequence). After removal of 6 bases from V and 8 bases from J, the junction contained 17 bases not matched to a gene. CDR3 bases: TGTGCCAGCAGCTCCTCTCGAACAGGGGGATACGCCGAAGCTTTCTTT. It translates to CASSSSRTGGYAEAFF.

V is TRBV29-1 and J is TRBJ2-5; TRBD1 or TRBD2 may be the D gene (6 bases each). CDR1 is SQVTM and CDR2 is ANQGSEA in the germline V gene. Trimming took 8 bases from V and 5 from J, leaving 27 bases between them. The CDR3 runs 16 residues. The DNA of the CDR3 is TGCAGCCTTAAGGGGGGCCTAGTGGGAGATCAGGAGACCCAGTACTTC. As protein: CSLKGGLVGDQETQYF.